This entry lists 6 T cell receptor beta chains sequenced from one sample in a study of blood T cell repertoires in COVID-19. TCRdb's copy holds only in-frame clones and misses some; the assay was immunoSEQ multiplex PCR. The table includes 110,000 to 150,000 clones, more than 75% detected once. The sequenced sample was peripheral blood. The source is an elderly man with acute or convalescent COVID-19.

The chain joins TRBV29-1 to TRBJ1-4; 9 bases line up with TRBD1. The V gene's germline CDR1 is SQVTM and CDR2 ANQGSEA. Germline trimming cut 4 bases from V and 3 bases from J; bases unmatched to any gene: 3. The CDR3 extends over 14 amino acids. CDR3 nucleotide sequence: TGCAGCGTTGGTGGGACAGGGTCTAATGAAAAACTGTTTTTT. It is translated as CSVGGTGSNEKLFF.

The chain is built from TRBV15 and TRBJ1-1; a weak D match, TRBD1 (6 bases). Trimming took off 1 base at V and 4 bases at J, with 13 bases between the two ends. The CDR3 runs to 15 residues. The germline V gene encodes CDR1 LNHNV and CDR2 YYDKDF (reference sequence). The CDR3 loop reads CATSRVGGPGTEAFF. As DNA, the CDR3 is TGTGCCACCAGCAGAGTAGGGGGACCGGGCACTGAAGCTTTCTTT.

The V call is TRBV2, the J call TRBJ1-2; D possibly corresponds to TRBD1 (6 bases). V was clipped by 5 bases and J by 3 bases, with 13 bases between them. The CDR3 is 14 amino acids. Looked up from germline, CDR1 is SNHLY and CDR2 is FYNNEI. The CDR3 is CASSYSRGDYGYTF. CDR3 sequence (DNA): TGTGCCAGCAGTTACAGCAGGGGCGACTATGGCTACACCTTC.

The chain links TRBV6-2 or TRBV6-3 to TRBJ1-2, with TRBD1 matching over 7 bases. The V and J ends lost 2 bases and 7 bases, in that order; junction bases with no gene match: 13. This CDR3 is 16 amino acids long. Germline CDR1 and CDR2: MNHEY and SVGEGT. The CDR3, as DNA: TGTGCCAGCAGTTACCACCTAAGGGGGCGTGAAGGTGGCTACACCTTC. It codes for CASSYHLRGREGGYTF.

The chain recombines TRBV2 with TRBJ1-2; D perhaps matches TRBD1 (6 bases). The CDR3 covers 15 residues. Germline assignment: CDR1 SNHLY and CDR2 FYNNEI. V lost 7 bases, J lost 0 bases, and 15 bases lay in between. The CDR3 coding sequence is TGTGCCAGCACTGGGCTGTCAGGGGCTAACTATGGCTACACCTTC. It yields the protein CASTGLSGANYGYTF.

In DNA, the CDR3 is TGTGCCAGCAGCCACTCCAGGGGTGATTCACCCCTCCACTTT. Its translation is CASSHSRGDSPLHF. The rearrangement uses TRBV3-1 (or the pseudogene TRBV3-2) and TRBJ1-6, with D perhaps TRBD1 (6 bases). V gave up 3 bases and J gave up 8 bases, with 11 bases separating them. From germline, CDR1 is LGHDT and CDR2 YNNKEL (reference sequence). This CDR3 is built from 14 residues.